These T cell receptor beta chains were read from a single sample in a study of Ad26.COV2.S vaccination and SARS-CoV-2 variants. Assay: immunoSEQ multiplex PCR; the TCRdb copy retains only in-frame clones and omits some. The data show roughly 380,000 clones, with around 87% seen just once and about 3.5% held by the top ten. The specimen comprised peripheral blood, sampled in a trial of Ad26.COV2.S vaccine versus placebo. The receptors were sampled from a person aged 18-60 years who received the Ad26.COV2.S COVID-19 vaccine or a placebo. Both conserved end residues are part of each CDR3. Fields, in order: CDR3 DNA, CDR3 protein, clone size, V gene, D gene, CDR3 length, J gene. A D gene is named only where the DNA matches it firmly. Clone size is shown for a subset of rows, as once, few, many or a class of expanded clone.

TGCGCCAGCAGCTTGGCAGAAGGTTTAGCCAAAAACATTCAGTACTTC CASSLAEGLAKNIQYF . TRBV5-1 . 16 TRBJ2-4
TGTGCCAGCAGCGGATGGACAGGGGCCGGGGAGCTGTTTTTT CASSGWTGAGELFF . TRBV5-6 TRBD1 14 TRBJ2-2
TGTGCCAGCAGCGAGACAGGGGGTAATTCACCCCTCCACTTT CASSETGGNSPLHF . TRBV7-6 TRBD1 14 TRBJ1-6
TGTGCCAGCAGCTTAGTTGGGACAGCCAAAAACATTCAGTACTTC CASSLVGTAKNIQYF . TRBV7-9 . 15 TRBJ2-4
TGTGCCAGCAGCAACCCGGGACAGCCCTATCCATACGAGCAGTACTTC CASSNPGQPYPYEQYF . TRBV21-1 . 16 TRBJ2-7
TGTGCCAGCAGTTTATTGAAGGGGGCGTTGGGTGAAAAACTGTTTTTT CASSLLKGALGEKLFF . TRBV28 TRBD1 16 TRBJ1-4
TGCGCCAGCAGCTTGACCTACACAGATACGCAGTATTTT CASSLTYTDTQYF . TRBV5-1 . 13 TRBJ2-3
TGCGCCAGCAGCCTGGGACAGGTTAGCACAGATACGCAGTATTTT CASSLGQVSTDTQYF . TRBV5-1 TRBD1 15 TRBJ2-3
TGTGCCAGCAGTGAATCCCGTTCAGGGTCAGGGGCCAACGTCCTGACTTTC CASSESRSGSGANVLTF . TRBV6-1 . 17 TRBJ2-6
TGCAGCGTTGAATTGGACCTCCCTGAAGCTTTCTTT CSVELDLPEAFF . TRBV29-1 . 12 TRBJ1-1
TGTGCCACCAGTGATCGGGACAGAGATTACAATGAGCAGTTCTTC CATSDRDRDYNEQFF . TRBV24-1 TRBD1 15 TRBJ2-1
TGTGCCAGCAGCTTAGGGGGACAGCGGATCACAGATACGCAGTATTTT CASSLGGQRITDTQYF . TRBV7-8 TRBD1 16 TRBJ2-3
TGTGCCAGCAGCTATTCGGGACAGGGAGGCAATGAGCAGTTCTTC CASSYSGQGGNEQFF . TRBV5-4 TRBD1 15 TRBJ2-1
TGTGCCAGCAGCTCCCCCCGGGGCCCAGGTGGATTGACCCAGCATTTT CASSSPRGPGGLTQHF . TRBV7-8 . 16 TRBJ1-5
TGCGCCAGCAGCGACGAGGCAGCGACCTATGGCTACACCTTC CASSDEAATYGYTF . TRBV4-3 . 14 TRBJ1-2
TGTGCCACCAGCAGAGAACAACGGGTCGGGGAGCTGTTTTTT CATSREQRVGELFF once TRBV15 . 14 TRBJ2-2
TGTGCCAGCTCTCCAGGGAGGAGGACCGGGGAGCTGTTTTTT CASSPGRRTGELFF . TRBV28 . 14 TRBJ2-2
TGTGCCAGCAGCCCCCTGAAATCAGGGGCGTATGGCTACACCTTC CASSPLKSGAYGYTF . TRBV7-9 . 15 TRBJ1-2
TGCGCCAGCAGCCAAGGGGATAATGAAAAACTGTTTTTT CASSQGDNEKLFF . TRBV4-3 . 13 TRBJ1-4
TGTGCCAGCTGGCCGGGGAGGAGGGTCCAAGAGACCCAGTACTTC CASWPGRRVQETQYF . TRBV28 . 15 TRBJ2-5
TGTGCCAGCAACGAGGGTTGGGGAGATACGCAGTATTTT CASNEGWGDTQYF . TRBV25-1 . 13 TRBJ2-3
TGTGCCACCAGGAGGGGGGGCCCGACCGATACGCAGTATTTT CATRRGGPTDTQYF once TRBV24-1 . 14 TRBJ2-3
TGTGCCAGCAGTTTTTGGGTCCGAGAATACAATGAGCAGTTCTTC CASSFWVREYNEQFF . TRBV28 . 15 TRBJ2-1
TGTGCCAGCAGTTCCCAGCGGGGGGGCTGGACAGATACGCAGTATTTT CASSSQRGGWTDTQYF . TRBV27 TRBD2 16 TRBJ2-3
TGTGCCAGCAGAGGAGGACTAGCCTCCGGGGAGCTGTTTTTT CASRGGLASGELFF . TRBV6-4 TRBD2 14 TRBJ2-2
TGTGCCAGCAGTGAAGAGGACGACGTGGACCCTTTCTCCTACGAGCAGTACTTC CASSEEDDVDPFSYEQYF . TRBV2 . 18 TRBJ2-7
TGTGCCAGCAGCTTGGGAGGGGTCGGTGGCTACACCTTC CASSLGGVGGYTF . TRBV5-5 . 13 TRBJ1-2